This T cell receptor (beta chain) was obtained from a study of blood T cells in healthy people across ages. Study results and caveats: Diversity of TCR beta correlated strongly with naive T cell percentage.

Details on this clonotype: Its cognate antigen is unknown.

Unmatched junction bases numbered 5, after V lost 6 bases and J lost 2 bases. The CDR3 is 14 amino acids. CDR1 is SNHLY, CDR2 FYNNEI, per germline. A sample-barcoded 5' primer and a J-beta primer mix were used in a second PCR of about 6 to 12 cycles. MiXCR was run by TCRdb on the 5' RACE reads, yielding one entry per CDR3 protein. In the table there are roughly 1.6 million distinct CDR3 sequences, 30% to 35% of which are singletons. The V call is TRBV2, the J call TRBJ2-3; 7 bases line up with TRBD2. This TCR was sampled from a woman aged 25-40 years in good health. The sequenced sample was blood. This chain's CDR3 is CASRGEGNTDTQYF. CDR3 DNA sequence: TGTGCCAGCAGGGGGGAGGGAAACACAGATACGCAGTATTTT.